The clone carrying this T cell receptor (beta chain) was counted at least ten times. Its matching antigen is unknown. A junction boundary mismatches the germline segment, possibly from a read error. The data were obtained in a study of T cell repertoires in cytomegalovirus infection. Study-wide context: In public TCR beta signatures, there were indications of both CMV infection and matching HLA type. Study outcomes and limitations: Carriers of CMV and the relevant HLA type were discriminated by public TCR beta frequency. Ex vivo responses were dominated by HLA-C-restricted CMV-specific TCR beta clonotypes.

One entry per CDR3 protein, called by TCRdb with MiXCR from the reads. The data show 76,000 or so distinct CDR3 sequences, about 3.8% seen once. This clonotype was sampled from a human donor in good health (CMV status not recorded). Some clones in this sample may be carry-over from other donors' samples. Sequenced sample: PBMCs.

DNA for the CDR3: TGTGCCAGCAGCTCCCGATTCGCCGGGACAGATACGCAGTATTTT. It yields the protein CASSSRFAGTDTQYF. V usage is TRBV5-3 and J usage is TRBJ2-3; D is uncertain. TRBV5-3 is classed as an ORF, of uncertain function. The CDR3 consists of 15 residues.